The 29 T cell receptor beta chains presented below share a single source sample, sequenced in a study of neurological immune-mediated disorders. The time point is: longitudinal time-point 2. TCRdb used MiXCR to reprocess the 5' RACE reads, holding one entry per CDR3 protein. The sample yields around 90,000 distinct CDR3 sequences, roughly 13% seen once. The sample was PBMCs. These receptors were collected from a female donor with HTLV-1-associated myelopathy (HAM/TSP).

This clonotype was observed at least ten times. The chain has TRBV4-1 and TRBJ2-1, with 13 nucleotides matching TRBD2. V was clipped by 2 bases and J by 5 bases; unmatched bases: 3. The CDR3 length is 16 residues. Germline assignment: CDR1 MGHRA and CDR2 YSYEKL. The CDR3 region has the DNA TGCGCCAGCAGCCAACCACTAGCGGGGGGGGACAATGAGCAGTTCTTC. Its protein is CASSQPLAGGDNEQFF.

Ten or more counts support this clonotype. The chain is built from TRBV12-3 or TRBV12-4 and TRBJ2-7, with 13 bases lining up with TRBD2. CDR3 length equals 15 residues. Germline trimming cut 5 bases from V and 7 bases from J; bases unmatched to any gene: 8. CDR3 region: CASSRSGTSGAEQYF. DNA for the CDR3: TGTGCCAGCAGTAGATCCGGGACTAGCGGGGCGGAGCAGTACTTC.

This clonotype was counted only a few times. V usage is TRBV5-1 and J usage is TRBJ2-1; 13 nucleotides align to TRBD2. The CDR3 is 16 residues long. CDR1 and CDR2 (germline): SGHRS, YFSETQ. After removal of 7 bases from V and 7 bases from J, the junction contained 11 bases not matched to a gene. The CDR3 region is CASSRLAGGPGNEQFF. The CDR3 DNA sequence: TGCGCCAGCTCACGACTAGCGGGGGGCCCGGGGAATGAGCAGTTCTTC.

The V call is TRBV9, the J call TRBJ2-1, with TRBD1 as a possible D gene (6 bases). Looked up from germline, CDR1 is SGDLS and CDR2 is YYNGEE. The CDR3 is 13 amino acids. Trimming took 7 bases from V and 9 from J, leaving 17 bases between them. In DNA, the CDR3 is TGTGCCAGCTTAACTCAGGGGCGCGGTGAGCAGTTCTTC. Amino acids: CASLTQGRGEQFF.

This clonotype turned up a few times. The junction departs from germline at one end; a sequencing error may be responsible. The J gene is TRBJ2-5, the V gene TRBV7-8; 9 positions match TRBD1. The length of the CDR3 is 12 residues. Germline loops: CDR1 SGHVS, CDR2 FQNEAQ. The CDR3 reads CASSLGGQGENF. The CDR3 nucleotides are TGTGCCAGCAGCTTAGGGGGACAGGGAGAGAACTTC.

This clonotype occurred many times. V is TRBV20-1 and J is TRBJ2-7; 7 positions match TRBD1. Germline CDR1 and CDR2: DFQATT and SNEGSKA (reference sequence). The CDR3 runs to 15 residues. Trimming at V came to 2 bases and at J to 6 bases, leaving 13 bases not matched to a gene. The CDR3 DNA is TGCAGTGCTAGAAAGTCGACAGGGTTCGTATCCGAGCAGTACTTC. Encoded protein: CSARKSTGFVSEQYF.

A note on this clonotype: This may be a read error, as it is one base from a much larger clone. The chain carries TRBV28 and TRBJ2-3; D unclear. Looked up from germline, CDR1 is MDHEN and CDR2 is SYDVKM. This CDR3 comprises 11 residues. V lost 9 bases and J 2 bases, leaving 6 bases between the germline ends. Here the CDR3 reads CASRDTDTQYF. The CDR3 region has the DNA TGTGCCAGTAGAGACACAGATACGCAGTATTTT.

This clonotype was picked up many times. The V gene is TRBV5-1, the J gene TRBJ2-1; possible D gene TRBD1, 6 bases. The CDR3 is 14 residues long. Germline CDR1 and CDR2: SGHRS and YFSETQ. The V gene lost 0 bases and the J gene lost 6 bases, with 10 bases spanning the gap. Here the CDR3 DNA reads TGCGCCAGCAGCTTGGAGGACAGCCGCAATGAGCAGTTCTTC. The encoded protein is CASSLEDSRNEQFF.

This clonotype was observed a handful of times. The gene calls are TRBV4-1 and TRBJ2-5; D may be TRBD1 or TRBD2 (5 bases each). Germline CDR1 reads MGHRA; CDR2 reads YSYEKL. V was cut by 3 bases and J by 7 bases, with 24 bases left in between. The CDR3 is made up of 17 amino acids. The CDR3 sequence is CASSHAGTLLSVATQYF. The CDR3 DNA is TGCGCCAGCAGCCACGCCGGGACCCTCCTTTCGGTCGCGACCCAGTACTTC.

This clonotype was found many times. The CDR3 sequence is CASSPSGGLNEQYF. DNA for the CDR3: TGCGCCAGCAGCCCTAGCGGGGGCTTAAACGAGCAGTACTTC. V gene TRBV5-1 combines with J gene TRBJ2-7; 10 positions match TRBD2. Germline trimming cut 4 bases from V and 5 bases from J; bases unmatched to any gene: 6. The length of the CDR3 is 14 residues. Germline lookup yields CDR1 SGHRS and CDR2 YFSETQ.

This clonotype was detected many times. The rearrangement joins TRBV5-1 to TRBJ1-2, with 10 bases fitting TRBD1. Per germline, CDR1 SGHRS and CDR2 YFSETQ. V was pared by 0 bases and J by 6 bases, with 5 bases of the junction left unmatched. The CDR3 runs to 15 residues. CDR3 sequence (DNA): TGCGCCAGCAGCTTGGGGCCGGGACAGGGGAATGGCTACACCTTC. Translated, it gives CASSLGPGQGNGYTF.

This clonotype was detected ten times or more. This chain uses TRBV6-1 with TRBJ2-5; no firm D call. The V end lost 5 bases, the J end lost 3 bases, and 7 bases lay between the germline ends. The CDR3 has 12 amino acids. Germline V lookup: CDR1 MNHNS, CDR2 SASEGT. CDR3 DNA sequence: TGTGCCAGCAGTTCTAATGAAGAGACCCAGTACTTC. Residues: CASSSNEETQYF.

This clonotype was found once. The germline gene is not matched at one end of the junction; a read error may be the cause. The chain has TRBV5-1 and TRBJ2-3, with 8 nucleotides matching TRBD1. This CDR3 has 15 residues. Germline lookup yields CDR1 SGHRS and CDR2 YFSETQ. Here the CDR3 reads CSSSTGQGVPDTQYF. In nucleotides, the CDR3 is TGCTCCAGCAGCACCGGACAGGGAGTCCCAGATACGCAGTATTTT.

This clonotype was detected many times. J is TRBJ1-4 and V is TRBV7-9, with unresolved D. Germline V gives CDR1 SEHNR, CDR2 FQNEAQ (reference sequence). CDR3 length: 13 residues. V lost 1 base and J 4 bases, leaving 4 bases between the germline ends. CDR3 residues: CASSLEDNEKLFF. The CDR3, as DNA: TGTGCCAGCAGCTTAGAAGATAATGAAAAACTGTTTTTT.

This clonotype was picked up a small number of times. This sequence may be a read error, since a much larger clone differs from it by one base. V and J are TRBV29-1 and TRBJ2-5; tentative D call: TRBD2 (5 bases). This CDR3 contains 13 residues. V was clipped by 5 bases and J by 6 bases, with 16 bases between them. CDR1 and CDR2 from the germline V gene are SQVTM and ANQGSEA. CDR3 protein: CSVKPRVIKTQYF. The CDR3 region has the DNA TGCAGCGTTAAGCCGAGGGTAATCAAGACCCAGTACTTC.

This clonotype showed up many times. The chain couples TRBV12-3 or TRBV12-4 to TRBJ1-6, with D possibly being TRBD1 (5 bases). The CDR3 sequence is 16 residues long. V was pared by 7 bases and J by 0 bases, with 13 bases between. The CDR3 loop reads CASTQGRVSYNSPLHF. The CDR3 nucleotides read TGTGCCAGCACCCAGGGTCGGGTCTCCTATAATTCACCCCTCCACTTT.

This clonotype was counted once. A single base separates this from a much larger clone, so it may be a read error. J is TRBJ2-2 and V is TRBV12-3 or TRBV12-4; tentative D call: TRBD1 (6 bases). V was cut by 5 bases and J by 7 bases, with 11 bases left in between. CDR3 length: 13 amino acids. As DNA, the CDR3 is TGTGCCAGCAGTCCTTCAGGGGTCGGGGAGCTGTTTTTT. This gives the protein CASSPSGVGELFF.

The sample holds many counts of this clonotype. The V and J genes are TRBV9 and TRBJ1-5, with 9 bases matching TRBD1. The CDR3 totals 17 residues. CDR1 and CDR2 (germline): SGDLS, YYNGEE. J lost 1 base, V lost 4 bases, and 9 bases had no gene match. The CDR3 spells CASSPSDRGQSNQPQHF. The CDR3 coding sequence is TGTGCCAGCAGCCCTTCGGACAGGGGACAGAGCAATCAGCCCCAGCATTTT.

Details on this clonotype: Just one base apart from a much larger clone, this may be a read error. V and J are TRBV7-8 and TRBJ2-2; 7 bases match TRBD2. With V trimmed by 7 bases and J by 1 base, 21 bases remained unmatched. Germline-derived CDR1 and CDR2 are SGHVS and FQNEAQ. This CDR3 has 20 residues. The DNA of the CDR3 is TGTGCCAGCATCCCGCGTTACCCCAGCGGGGCGGGCAAGAACACCGGGGAGCTGTTTTTT. Protein sequence: CASIPRYPSGAGKNTGELFF.

The rearrangement uses TRBV7-2 and TRBJ2-2; 7 nucleotides line up with TRBD2. The CDR3 has 16 amino acids. CDR1 and CDR2 from the germline V gene are SGHTA and FQGNSA. With 6 bases clipped from V and 0 bases from J, the junction kept 7 bases outside the gene matches. The CDR3 nucleotides are TGTGCCAGCAGTGAAAGGGCGGGGGCGAACACCGGGGAGCTGTTTTTT. Translated, it gives CASSERAGANTGELFF.

Many counts were recorded for this clonotype. This chain uses TRBV15 with TRBJ1-1, with D tentatively TRBD1 (6 bases). The germline V and J ends were trimmed by 2 bases and 2 bases, with 12 bases remaining between them. CDR3 length: 15 residues. Germline-derived CDR1 and CDR2 are LNHNV and YYDKDF (reference sequence). The CDR3 here is CATSRIDRFNTEAFF. Here the CDR3 DNA reads TGTGCCACCAGCAGAATCGACAGGTTCAACACTGAAGCTTTCTTT.

This clonotype occurred many times. The J gene is TRBJ2-3, the V gene TRBV5-1, with TRBD1 matching 8 bases. This CDR3 has 15 residues. Germline V gene data show CDR1 as SGHRS and CDR2 as YFSETQ. Unmatched junction bases numbered 4, after V lost 0 bases and J lost 4 bases. The CDR3 DNA follows: TGCGCCAGCAGCTTGGGACAGGGGAAAGCAGATACGCAGTATTTT. This gives the protein CASSLGQGKADTQYF.

There are many counts of this clonotype. The rearrangement joins TRBV12-3 or TRBV12-4 to TRBJ1-5; a weak D match, TRBD1 (5 bases). The CDR3 loop spans 14 amino acids. Deletions cut 11 bases from V and 4 bases from J, with 18 bases between. This CDR3 is CAVTRGLANQPQHF. Written as DNA, the CDR3 is TGTGCCGTGACTCGGGGGTTAGCAAATCAGCCCCAGCATTTT.

The CDR3 region has the DNA TGTGCCAACAGCACGATGCTAGCGGGGGGTAATGAGCAGTTCTTC. Amino acid sequence: CANSTMLAGGNEQFF. The V gene is TRBV6-5, the J gene TRBJ2-1, with TRBD2 matching over 11 bases. This CDR3 comprises 15 residues. Per germline, CDR1 MNHEY and CDR2 SVGAGI. V lost 10 bases and J lost 7; bases outside the gene matches: 12.

This clonotype showed up many times. This chain connects TRBV20-1 to TRBJ1-2, with D unresolved. Germline-derived CDR1 and CDR2 are DFQATT and SNEGSKA (reference sequence). The CDR3 length is 12 residues. Deletions cut 1 base from V and 3 bases from J, with 6 bases between. The CDR3 loop is CSARGRDYGYTF. The CDR3, as DNA: TGCAGTGCTAGAGGACGGGACTATGGCTACACCTTC.

This clonotype was detected many times. The chain combines TRBV20-1 with TRBJ2-7; TRBD2 is a possible D gene (5 bases). The CDR3 has 13 residues. Germline V gene lookup returns CDR1 DFQATT and CDR2 SNEGSKA (reference sequence). Deletions cut 8 bases from V and 3 bases from J, with 17 bases between. The CDR3 reads CSMRIGGGYEQYF. The CDR3 DNA follows: TGCAGTATGAGAATTGGAGGAGGCTACGAGCAGTACTTC.

J is TRBJ2-7 and V is TRBV6-5, with D unresolved. V lost 10 bases and J 3 bases, leaving 13 bases between the germline ends. Germline V gene sequence: CDR1 MNHEY, CDR2 SVGAGI. The CDR3 totals 12 residues. The CDR3 DNA is TGTGCCATTCAGAGCGCGAACTACGAGCAGTACTTC. It codes for CAIQSANYEQYF.

The chain uses TRBV12-3 or TRBV12-4 and TRBJ1-4; perhaps TRBD1 as D (5 bases). V dropped 5 bases and J dropped 2 bases, with 21 bases sitting between them. The CDR3 totals 18 residues. The CDR3 region has the DNA TGTGCCAGCAGTCCAGGATCGGGGGATCTCGCGACTAATGAAAAACTGTTTTTT. It encodes CASSPGSGDLATNEKLFF.

The chain is built from TRBV9 and TRBJ2-3; 12 bases are shared with TRBD2. V lost 7 bases to trimming and J lost 0 bases; unmatched junction nucleotides: 9. CDR1 and CDR2 from the germline V gene are SGDLS and YYNGEE. The length of the CDR3 is 17 residues. The CDR3 reads CASGRASGGASTDTQYF. DNA of the CDR3: TGTGCCAGCGGGCGGGCTAGCGGGGGGGCGAGCACAGATACGCAGTATTTT.